This T cell receptor (beta chain) stems from a study of cytomegalovirus exposure and HLA in healthy donors. In regard to this clone: Its antigen is unknown.

Regarding the study as a whole: Later analysis revealed greater clonal expansion in HLA-associated TCR beta chains than in equally common others.

The PCR was carried out with 60 Vbeta primers and 13 Jbeta primers. This table comes from immunoSEQ multiplex PCR, and its TCRdb copy is limited to in-frame clones, with some not included. The sample lists roughly 180,000 clones, around 80% occurring once. Donors were ostensibly healthy at sampling, although undocumented immune exposures were probable. Sequenced input: PBMCs. This receptor was taken from a male donor in good health and CMV-seronegative.

This CDR3 is CASSNDRALTGELFF. CDR3 coding DNA: TGTGCCAGCAGCAACGACAGGGCGCTAACCGGGGAGCTGTTTTTT. This chain connects TRBV7-9 to TRBJ2-2; 7 nucleotides agree with TRBD1. Looked up from germline, CDR1 is SEHNR and CDR2 is FQNEAQ (reference sequence). CDR3 length equals 15 residues. V shed 5 bases and J 5 bases; nucleotides not matched to a gene: 8.